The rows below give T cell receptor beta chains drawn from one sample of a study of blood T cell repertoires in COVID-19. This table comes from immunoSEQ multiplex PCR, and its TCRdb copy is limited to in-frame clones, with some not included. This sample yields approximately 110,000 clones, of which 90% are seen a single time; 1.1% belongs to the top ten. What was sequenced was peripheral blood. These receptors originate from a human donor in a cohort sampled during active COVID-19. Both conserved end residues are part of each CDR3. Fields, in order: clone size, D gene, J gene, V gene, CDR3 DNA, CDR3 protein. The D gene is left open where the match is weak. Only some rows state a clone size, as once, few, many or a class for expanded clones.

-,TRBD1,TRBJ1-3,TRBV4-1,TGCGCCAGCAGCCAAGCCCGAAGGGGGACAGGGGGTAACTCTGGAAACACCATATATTTT,CASSQARRGTGGNSGNTIYF
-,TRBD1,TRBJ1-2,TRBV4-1,TGCGCCAGCAGTCGGACAGGAGTAGGTGGCTACACCTTC,CASSRTGVGGYTF
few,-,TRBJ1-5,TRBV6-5,TGTGCCAGCACCGAAGGCGGGGGCCCTCAGCCCCAGCATTTT,CASTEGGGPQPQHF
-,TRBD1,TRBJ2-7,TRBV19,TGTGCCAGTAGTATTACCTCAATCCGGGACAGACAAACCTACGAGCAGTACTTC,CASSITSIRDRQTYEQYF
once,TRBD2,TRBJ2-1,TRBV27,TGTGCCAGCAGTTTATCGCCGCGGGGGGGCGCTTTTGAGCAGTTCTTC,CASSLSPRGGAFEQFF
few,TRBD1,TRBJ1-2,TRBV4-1,TGCGCCAGCAGCCTCGACAGGGGGGACTATGGCTACACCTTC,CASSLDRGDYGYTF
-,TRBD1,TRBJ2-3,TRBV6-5,TGTGCCAGCAGACAGGGGGCGCGGACAGATACGCAGTATTTT,CASRQGARTDTQYF
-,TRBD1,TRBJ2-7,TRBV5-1,TGCGCCAGCAGCTCCCTACCACCGGGACAGGGAGGCTCCGAGCAGTACTTC,CASSSLPPGQGGSEQYF
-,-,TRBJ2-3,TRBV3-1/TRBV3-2,TGTGCCAGCTATGGGCTGGGTACGCAGTATTTT,CASYGLGTQYF
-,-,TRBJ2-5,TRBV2,TGTGCCAGCAGGTTCAGGTCAGGCAGCCAAGAGACCCAGTACTTC,CASRFRSGSQETQYF
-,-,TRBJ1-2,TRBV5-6,TGTGCCAGCAGCCTCCAAATTCGGGAAGGCTATGGCTACACCTTC,CASSLQIREGYGYTF
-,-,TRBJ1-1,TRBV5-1,TGCGCCAGCAGCTTGGCCCCAAACACTGAAGCTTTCTTT,CASSLAPNTEAFF
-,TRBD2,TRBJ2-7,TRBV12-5,TGTGCTAGTGGTCCGCGGGGGTTCGCCTACGAGCAGTACTTC,CASGPRGFAYEQYF
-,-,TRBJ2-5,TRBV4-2,TGTGCCAGCAGCCAAGATAGGGGGGGGAGAGAGACCCAGTACTTC,CASSQDRGGRETQYF
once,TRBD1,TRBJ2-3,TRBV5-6,TGTGCCAGCAGCTTGGCCCCATGGGACAGTAGCACAGATACGCAGTATTTT,CASSLAPWDSSTDTQYF
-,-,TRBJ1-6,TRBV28,TGTGCCAGCAGGTTGAGCCGGGGGGTGTCCTATAATTCACCCCTCCACTTT,CASRLSRGVSYNSPLHF
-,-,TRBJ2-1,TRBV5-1,TGCGCCAGCAGCTTGGTGAGTTACAATGAGCAGTTCTTC,CASSLVSYNEQFF
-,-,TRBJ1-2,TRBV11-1,TGTGCCAGCAGCTTGGAACCAGGGATTAACTATGGCTACACCTTC,CASSLEPGINYGYTF
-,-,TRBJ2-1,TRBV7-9,TGTGCCAGCAGCCCCCAAAATGAGCAGTTCTTC,CASSPQNEQFF
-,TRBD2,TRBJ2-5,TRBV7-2,TGTGCCAGCGGAGGGACTAGCGTTTTCCTCGGGACCCAGTACTTC,CASGGTSVFLGTQYF
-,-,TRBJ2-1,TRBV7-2,TGTGCCAGCAGCTTAGCCGCGCGTCCCAATGAGCAGTTCTTC,CASSLAARPNEQFF
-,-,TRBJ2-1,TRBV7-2,TGTGCCAGCAGCCCTACTCGCTTCTACAATGAGCAGTTCTTC,CASSPTRFYNEQFF
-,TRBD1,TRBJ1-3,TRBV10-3,TGTGCCATCAGACAGGGGGCGCGAAGCTCTGGAAACACCATATATTTT,CAIRQGARSSGNTIYF
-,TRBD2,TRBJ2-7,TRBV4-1,TGCGCCAGCAGCCGCCGGACTAGCGGGGGCTACGAGCAGTACTTC,CASSRRTSGGYEQYF
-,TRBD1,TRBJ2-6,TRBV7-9,TGTGCCAGCAGCGACGTCGGCAGGGGGATGGCTGGGGCCAACGTCCTGACTTTC,CASSDVGRGMAGANVLTF
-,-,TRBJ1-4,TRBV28,TGTGCCAGCAGTCGGGGGGATAATGAAAAACTGTTTTTT,CASSRGDNEKLFF
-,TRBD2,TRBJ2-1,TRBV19,TGTGCCGGCGGAGCTGTAGGGGAGGGAGCCATCAATGAGCAGTTCTTC,CAGGAVGEGAINEQFF
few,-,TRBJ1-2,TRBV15,TGTGCCACCAGCAGTTCGACAGGTATATATGGCTACACCTTC,CATSSSTGIYGYTF
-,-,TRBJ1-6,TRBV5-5,TGTGCCAGCAGCTTGTCAGGGTATTCACCCCTCCACTTT,CASSLSGYSPLHF
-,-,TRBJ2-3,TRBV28,TGTGCCAGCAGTTTCTCGACTAGTTACACAGATACGCAGTATTTT,CASSFSTSYTDTQYF
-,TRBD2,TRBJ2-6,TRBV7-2,TGTGCCAGCAGCCGGACTAGCGGGAGCTCTGGGGCCAACGTCCTGACTTTC,CASSRTSGSSGANVLTF
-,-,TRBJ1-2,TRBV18,TGTGCCAGCTCACCCGACAGCGGGTATGGCTACACCTTC,CASSPDSGYGYTF
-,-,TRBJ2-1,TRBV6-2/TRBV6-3,TGTGCCAGCAGTGACCTTAGCGGAGGCCCCTACAATGAGCAGTTCTTC,CASSDLSGGPYNEQFF
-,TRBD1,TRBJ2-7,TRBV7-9,TGTGCCGGGGCACAGGGGGCTTCCTACGAGCAGTACTTC,CAGAQGASYEQYF
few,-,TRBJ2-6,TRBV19,TGTGCCAGTAGTATAGATCTAGGGGTCGGAAGCTCTGGGGCCAACGTCCTGACTTTC,CASSIDLGVGSSGANVLTF
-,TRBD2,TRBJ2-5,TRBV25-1,TGTGCCAGCAGTGAATGGGGCGGGAGGGGACAAGAGACCCAGTACTTC,CASSEWGGRGQETQYF
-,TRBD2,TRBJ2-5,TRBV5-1,TGCGCCAGCAGCTTAAGTAGCGGGGCAGAGACCCAGTACTTC,CASSLSSGAETQYF
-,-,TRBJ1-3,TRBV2,TGTGCCAGCACAGTCTCCCGAAACACCATATATTTT,CASTVSRNTIYF
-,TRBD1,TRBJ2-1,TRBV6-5,TGTGCCAGCAGTTACCTTACAGGGGTTGAGCAGTTCTTC,CASSYLTGVEQFF
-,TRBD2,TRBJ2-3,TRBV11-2,TGTGCCAGCAGCTCCTTAGCGGGAGTTTTACATACGCAGTATTTT,CASSSLAGVLHTQYF
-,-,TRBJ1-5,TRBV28,TGTGCCAGCAGAGCCTGGGGAGATCAGCCCCAGCATTTT,CASRAWGDQPQHF
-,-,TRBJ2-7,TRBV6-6,TGTGCCAGCAGTTACTCCTCTAGCGAAGGAGGCTACGAGCAGTACTTC,CASSYSSSEGGYEQYF
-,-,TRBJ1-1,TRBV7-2,TGTGCCAGCAGCACGGAGTTAGCGGCTTTCTTT,CASSTELAAFF
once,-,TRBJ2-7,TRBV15,TGTGCCACCAGCAGAGTGGGGGGGCTCTACGAGCAGTACTTC,CATSRVGGLYEQYF
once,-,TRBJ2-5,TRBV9,TGTGCCAGCAGCCCGAGAGAAGGGACACACAATCCCCCGTACTTC,CASSPREGTHNPPYF
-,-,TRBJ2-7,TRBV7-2,TGTGCCAGCAGCGCCAGGGTTTCAAGCTACGAGCAGTACTTC,CASSARVSSYEQYF
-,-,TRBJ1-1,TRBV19,TGTGCCAGTAGTATGAGATTGAATCCCTCCCTGAACACTGAAGCTTTCTTT,CASSMRLNPSLNTEAFF
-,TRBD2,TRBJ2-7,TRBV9,TGTGCCAGCAGCGTTGCCTGGGGGGGGTACGAGCAGTACTTC,CASSVAWGGYEQYF
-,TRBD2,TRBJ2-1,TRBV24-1,TGTGCCACCCAAAAAAACACCGGGACTAGCGGGCGCAATGAGCAGTTCTTC,CATQKNTGTSGRNEQFF
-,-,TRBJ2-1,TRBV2,TGTGCCAGCAAGTTGGCAGGGTCATCCTACAATGAGCAGTTCTTC,CASKLAGSSYNEQFF
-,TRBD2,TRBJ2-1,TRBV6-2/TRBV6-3,TGTGCCAGCAGCCCCTCGGACACCCGCGGGAGTAATGAGCAGTTCTTC,CASSPSDTRGSNEQFF
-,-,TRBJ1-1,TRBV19,TGTGCCAGTAGTGCCGGAAGGGGTGAAGCTTTCTTT,CASSAGRGEAFF
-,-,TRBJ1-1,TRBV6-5,TGTGCCAGCAGGAGACCGACAGGGAACACTGAAGCTTTCTTT,CASRRPTGNTEAFF